The rows below give T cell receptor beta chains drawn from one sample of a study of blood T cells in healthy people across ages. TCRdb processed the 5' RACE reads anew with MiXCR; each CDR3 protein has one entry. This sample has 550,000 to 750,000 distinct CDR3 sequences, with under 25% found just once. Specimen: blood. The source is a man aged 65 to 85 in good health. CDR3s include the opening cysteine and the closing phenylalanine or tryptophan. D genes are given only for firm matches.

d_gene,j_gene,v_gene,CDR3aa
TRBD2,TRBJ2-3,TRBV27,CASSLGVAGGTDTQYF
TRBD1,TRBJ1-4,TRBV9,CASSVQTGENEKLFF
-,TRBJ2-4,TRBV6-2/TRBV6-3,CASSYGGRWQAKNIQYF
TRBD1,TRBJ2-7,TRBV15,CATSRGQGPYEQHF
-,TRBJ2-5,TRBV12-3/TRBV12-4,CASSLLAADTQYF
-,TRBJ2-5,TRBV5-1,CASSLRAAGETQYF
-,TRBJ2-3,TRBV7-2,CASSPKTTSDTQYF
TRBD1,TRBJ2-3,TRBV2,CASGDRGLNTDTQYF
TRBD2,TRBJ2-3,TRBV14,CASSQVPMAGAGDTQYF
-,TRBJ2-3,TRBV10-2,CASSQGFTDTQYF
TRBD1,TRBJ1-1,TRBV29-1,CSVYRDRGGAEAFF
TRBD1,TRBJ2-7,TRBV12-3/TRBV12-4,CASSGTGAYEQYF
-,TRBJ1-1,TRBV12-3/TRBV12-4,CASSLATKGTEAFF
-,TRBJ1-1,TRBV5-1,CASSRDGSNTEAFF
-,TRBJ2-3,TRBV7-6,CASSSGTLPTDTQYF